Presented here are 21 T cell receptor beta chains from one specimen sequenced in a study of control samples from healthy donors and cancer patients. Assay: immunoSEQ multiplex PCR; the TCRdb copy retains only in-frame clones and omits some. This sample yields some 90,000 clones, of which 70% to 90% are seen a single time; approximately 7.6% belongs to the top ten. Source material: blood. Receptor source: a woman in her sixties in good health.

The rearrangement links TRBV4-3 to TRBJ1-1; D gene unclear. Trimming stripped 3 bases from V and 5 bases from J, with 16 bases between. The CDR3 is made up of 15 amino acids. Germline V gives CDR1 LGHNA, CDR2 YSLEER. The CDR3 nucleotides read TGCGCCAGCAGCCAGGATCCGGGCAGCTCGACTGAAGCTTTCTTT. It translates to CASSQDPGSSTEAFF.

The chain recombines TRBV6-5 with TRBJ1-2, with D hard to call. V lost 5 bases and J 3 bases, leaving 13 bases between the germline ends. From germline, CDR1 is MNHEY and CDR2 SVGAGI. The CDR3 covers 14 residues. The CDR3 DNA is TGTGCCAGCAGTACCGGAGACGGGTACTATGGCTACACCTTC. As protein: CASSTGDGYYGYTF.

The chain uses TRBV28 and TRBJ2-7; TRBD1 might be the D (6 bases). The CDR3 is made up of 17 amino acids. Per the germline V gene, CDR1 is MDHEN and CDR2 is SYDVKM. The V end lost 5 bases, the J end lost 3 bases, and 23 bases lay between the germline ends. The CDR3 sequence is CASSPPTGLLFLYEQYF. CDR3 sequence (DNA): TGTGCCAGCAGTCCCCCCACAGGGTTGCTTTTTCTCTACGAGCAGTACTTC.

The rearrangement joins TRBV9 to TRBJ2-1; the match to TRBD1 covers 9 bases. The ends lost 2 bases at V and 3 bases at J; junction bases unmatched: 12. This CDR3 spans 18 amino acids. Germline CDR1 SGDLS, CDR2 YYNGEE. CDR3 bases: TGTGCCAGCAGCGTTCGCCCACTACAGGGGGCAGTCTACAATGAGCAGTTCTTC. Translation: CASSVRPLQGAVYNEQFF. Full variable domain (remainder filled in from reference TRBV9 and TRBJ2-1): DSGVTQTPKHLITATGQRVTLRCSPRSGDLSVYWYQQSLDQGLQFLIQYYNGEERAKGNILERFSAQQFPDLHSELNLSSLELGDSALYFCASSVRPLQGAVYNEQFFGPGTRLTVL.

The chain carries TRBV24-1 and TRBJ2-3; 10 bases map to TRBD2. The CDR3 covers 16 residues. The J segment lost 3 bases and the V segment lost 3 bases, leaving 5 bases of the junction unmatched. Germline V gene lookup returns CDR1 KGHDR and CDR2 SFDVKD. CDR3 bases: TGTGCCACCAGTGATAAAAGCGGGAGGGCTACAGATACGCAGTATTTT. As protein: CATSDKSGRATDTQYF.

The J gene is TRBJ2-3, the V gene TRBV27; no clear D. Trimming pared 2 bases from V and 5 bases from J, leaving 8 bases between. Germline loops: CDR1 MNHEY, CDR2 SMNVEV (reference sequence). The CDR3 loop spans 13 amino acids. The CDR3 reads CASSLGVGDTQYF. DNA of the CDR3: TGTGCCAGCAGTTTAGGCGTGGGAGATACGCAGTATTTT.

The chain joins TRBV18 to TRBJ2-5; D possibly corresponds to TRBD2 (6 bases). CDR3 size: 15 residues. CDR1 and CDR2 (germline): KGHSH, LQKENI. Trimming stripped 2 bases from V and 1 base from J, with 11 bases between. The CDR3 DNA follows: TGTGCCAGCTCACCAATTCTAGCGATCCAAGAGACCCAGTACTTC. It codes for CASSPILAIQETQYF.

The rearrangement joins TRBV19 to TRBJ1-3; D gene ambiguous. The CDR3 runs to 14 residues. The germline gives CDR1 LNHDA, CDR2 SQIVND (reference sequence). V gave up 6 bases and J gave up 0 bases, with 9 bases separating them. CDR3 loop: CASSRSRSGNTIYF. The DNA of the CDR3 is TGTGCCAGTAGCCGGTCGCGCTCTGGAAACACCATATATTTT.

The V call is TRBV7-9, the J call TRBJ2-3; weak D call: TRBD1 (6 bases). In germline, CDR1 is SEHNR, CDR2 FQNEAQ (reference sequence). There are 12 residues in the CDR3. The V end was cut by 1 base, the J end by 10 bases, with 9 bases between. The CDR3 region is CASSLDREAQYF. The CDR3 DNA is TGTGCCAGCAGCTTAGACAGGGAAGCGCAGTATTTT. Variable domain in full (rest from reference TRBV7-9 and TRBJ2-3): DTGVSQNPRHKITKRGQNVTFRCDPISEHNRLYWYRQTLGQGPEFLTYFQNEAQLEKSRLLSDRFSAERPKGSFSTLEIQRTEQGDSAMYLCASSLDREAQYFGPGTRLTVL.

The rearrangement joins TRBV6-2 or TRBV6-3 to TRBJ2-5; possibly TRBD2 for D (6 bases). Germline lookup yields CDR1 MNHEY and CDR2 SVGEGT. The CDR3 runs to 13 residues. V lost 5 bases, J lost 1 base, and 8 bases lay in between. The CDR3 sequence is CASSRDFQETQYF. The CDR3 DNA reads TGTGCCAGCAGTAGGGACTTCCAAGAGACCCAGTACTTC.

V is TRBV7-9 and J is TRBJ2-1; 14 nucleotides line up with TRBD2. There are 18 residues in the CDR3. Germline V gene data show CDR1 as SEHNR and CDR2 as FQNEAQ (reference sequence). The trim removed 7 bases at V and 1 base at J, leaving 9 bases unmatched. CDR3 bases: TGTGCCAGCAACCAAGGGACTAGCGGGAGAAGGTCCTACAATGAGCAGTTCTTC. It translates to CASNQGTSGRRSYNEQFF.

Worth noting for this clone: At the DNA level, this CDR3 is encoded by other sequences in the same sample as well. The V and J genes are TRBV3-1 (or the pseudogene TRBV3-2) and TRBJ2-2, with D uncertain. Between the trimmed V and J ends, which lost 2 bases and 0 bases, there was a span of 1 base. In germline, CDR1 is LGHDT, CDR2 YNNKEL (reference sequence). The CDR3 has 13 residues. The DNA for the CDR3 is TGTGCCAGCAGCCAAACGAACACCGGGGAGCTGTTTTTT. Its translation is CASSQTNTGELFF.

This chain joins TRBV2 and TRBJ2-7; D is unclear. Germline lookup yields CDR1 SNHLY and CDR2 FYNNEI. This CDR3 comprises 13 residues. With 3 bases removed from V and 0 bases from J, the gap between germline ends came to 6 bases. The CDR3 here is CASSDPISYEQYF. The DNA for the CDR3 is TGTGCCAGCAGTGATCCGATCTCCTACGAGCAGTACTTC.

The chain uses TRBV6-5 and TRBJ2-6, with D perhaps being TRBD1 or TRBD2 (6 bases each). CDR3 size: 15 residues. From germline, CDR1 is MNHEY and CDR2 SVGAGI. V shed 6 bases and J shed 4 bases, with 13 bases lying between them. CDR3 protein: CASRKGEAGANVLTF. The CDR3 DNA follows: TGTGCCAGCAGAAAGGGGGAGGCAGGGGCCAACGTCCTGACTTTC.

V and J are TRBV24-1 and TRBJ2-2; D is perhaps TRBD1 (5 bases). Trimming took off 2 bases at V and 4 bases at J, with 25 bases between the two ends. There are 20 residues in the CDR3. Germline CDR1 KGHDR, CDR2 SFDVKD. The CDR3 DNA sequence: TGTGCCACCAGTGATTCTCGGGCTGGACAAGGGTGGGTATTCACCGGGGAGCTGTTTTTT. This translates into CATSDSRAGQGWVFTGELFF.

This clone has a single count. V usage is TRBV20-1 and J usage is TRBJ2-3, with D possibly being TRBD1 or TRBD2 (5 bases each). Trimming pared 4 bases from V and 2 bases from J, leaving 19 bases between. The CDR3 contains 16 residues. Germline assignment: CDR1 DFQATT and CDR2 SNEGSKA (reference sequence). CDR3 DNA sequence: TGCAGTGCTACTGATCTCCGCAGGGACCACACAGATACGCAGTATTTT. It encodes CSATDLRRDHTDTQYF.

By share, this clone ranks as medium-sized. This chain uses TRBV20-1 with TRBJ1-5; D remains ambiguous. The CDR3 covers 11 residues. Trimming took off 5 bases at V and 11 bases at J, with 13 bases between the two ends. Germline CDR1 and CDR2: DFQATT and SNEGSKA (reference sequence). CDR3 protein: CSALDSPAQHF. The CDR3 nucleotides are TGCAGTGCTCTGGACTCGCCGGCCCAGCATTTT.

V is TRBV27 and J is TRBJ1-2; perhaps TRBD1 as D (6 bases). Germline assignment: CDR1 MNHEY and CDR2 SMNVEV (reference sequence). The CDR3 extends over 13 amino acids. V lost 3 bases to trimming and J lost 6 bases, with 11 bases between them. The CDR3 protein is CASSFQGGHGYTF. As DNA, the CDR3 is TGTGCCAGCAGTTTCCAAGGGGGGCATGGCTACACCTTC.

V and J are TRBV29-1 and TRBJ1-1; D unresolved. V lost 4 bases and J lost 11, with 11 bases in between. CDR3 length equals 10 residues. The germline V gene has CDR1 SQVTM and CDR2 ANQGSEA. CDR3 region: CSVVSGSAFF. The CDR3 bases are TGCAGCGTTGTTAGTGGATCGGCTTTCTTT. The full variable domain, with the rest looked up from reference TRBV29-1 and TRBJ1-1, is SAVISQKPSRDICQRGTSLTIQCQVDSQVTMMFWYRQQPGQSLTLIATANQGSEATYESGFVIDKFPISRPNLTFSTLTVSNMSPEDSSIYLCSVVSGSAFFGQGTRLTVV.

V gene TRBV19 combines with J gene TRBJ1-6; 8 bases match TRBD1. With 7 bases clipped from V and 10 bases from J, the junction kept 9 bases outside the gene matches. CDR1 and CDR2 (germline): LNHDA, SQIVND (reference sequence). The CDR3 sequence is 14 residues long. CDR3 DNA sequence: TGTGCCAGTACGGACAGGGTCGGCGGGTCACCCCTCCACTTT. Its translation: CASTDRVGGSPLHF.

This clone was observed a few times. The chain employs TRBV24-1 and TRBJ2-2; 9 nucleotides match TRBD1. Per germline, CDR1 KGHDR and CDR2 SFDVKD. The CDR3 is 16 residues long. The V and J ends lost 4 bases and 5 bases, in that order; junction bases with no gene match: 7. CDR3: CATSDPGQGDTGELFF. The CDR3 nucleotides are TGTGCCACCAGTGACCCGGGACAGGGCGATACCGGGGAGCTGTTTTTT.